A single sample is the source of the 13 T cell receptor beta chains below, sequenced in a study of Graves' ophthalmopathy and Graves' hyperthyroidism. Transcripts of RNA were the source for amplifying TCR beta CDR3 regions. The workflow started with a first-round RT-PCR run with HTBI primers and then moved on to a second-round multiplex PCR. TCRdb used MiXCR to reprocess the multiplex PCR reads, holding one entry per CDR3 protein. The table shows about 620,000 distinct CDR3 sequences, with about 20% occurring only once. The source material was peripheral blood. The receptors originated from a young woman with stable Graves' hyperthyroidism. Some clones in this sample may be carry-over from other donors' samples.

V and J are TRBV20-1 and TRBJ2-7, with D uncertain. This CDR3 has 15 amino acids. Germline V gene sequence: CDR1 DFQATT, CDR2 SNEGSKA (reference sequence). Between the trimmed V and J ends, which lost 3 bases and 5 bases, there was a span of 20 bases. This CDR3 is CSASTPGPDFNEQYF. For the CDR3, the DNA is TGCAGTGCTAGTACTCCCGGACCAGACTTCAACGAGCAGTACTTC.

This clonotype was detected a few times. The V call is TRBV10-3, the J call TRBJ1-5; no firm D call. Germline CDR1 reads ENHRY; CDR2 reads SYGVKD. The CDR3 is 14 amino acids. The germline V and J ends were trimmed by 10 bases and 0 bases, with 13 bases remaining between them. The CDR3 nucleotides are TGTGCCACCAGAGGGCAAATTAGCAATCAGCCCCAGCATTTT. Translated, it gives CATRGQISNQPQHF.

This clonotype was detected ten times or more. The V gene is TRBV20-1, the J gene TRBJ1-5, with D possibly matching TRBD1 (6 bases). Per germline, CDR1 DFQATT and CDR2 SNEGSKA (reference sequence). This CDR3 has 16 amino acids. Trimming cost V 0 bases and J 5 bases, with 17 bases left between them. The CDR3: CSARDRGGRGYQPQHF. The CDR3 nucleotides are TGCAGTGCTAGAGATCGCGGGGGAAGGGGGTATCAGCCCCAGCATTTT.

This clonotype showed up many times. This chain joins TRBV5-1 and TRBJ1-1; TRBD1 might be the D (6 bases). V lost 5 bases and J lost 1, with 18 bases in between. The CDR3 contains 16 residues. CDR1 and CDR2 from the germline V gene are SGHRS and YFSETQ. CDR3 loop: CASSTSLDRPNTEAFF. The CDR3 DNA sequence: TGCGCCAGCAGTACCTCCCTGGACAGACCGAACACTGAAGCTTTCTTT.

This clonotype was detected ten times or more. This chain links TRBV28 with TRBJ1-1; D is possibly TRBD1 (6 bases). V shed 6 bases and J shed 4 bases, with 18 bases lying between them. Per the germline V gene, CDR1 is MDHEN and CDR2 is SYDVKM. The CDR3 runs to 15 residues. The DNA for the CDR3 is TGTGCCAGCAGCTTTCACACAGGGAGGAGCACTGAAGCTTTCTTT. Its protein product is CASSFHTGRSTEAFF.

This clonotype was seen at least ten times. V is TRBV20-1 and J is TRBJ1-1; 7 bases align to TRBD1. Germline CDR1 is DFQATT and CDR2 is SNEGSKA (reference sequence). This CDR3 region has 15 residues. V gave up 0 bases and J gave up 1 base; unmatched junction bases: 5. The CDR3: CSARDPQGGNTEAFF. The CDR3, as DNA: TGCAGTGCTAGAGACCCCCAGGGGGGGAACACTGAAGCTTTCTTT.

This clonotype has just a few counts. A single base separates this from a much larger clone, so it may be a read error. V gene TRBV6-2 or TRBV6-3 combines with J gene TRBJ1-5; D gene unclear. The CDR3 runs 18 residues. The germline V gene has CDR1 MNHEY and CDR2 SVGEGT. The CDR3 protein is CASNLRVSGVNSNQPQDF. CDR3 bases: TGTGCCAGCAACCTCCGGGTCTCTGGAGTCAATAGCAATCAGCCCCAGGATTTT.

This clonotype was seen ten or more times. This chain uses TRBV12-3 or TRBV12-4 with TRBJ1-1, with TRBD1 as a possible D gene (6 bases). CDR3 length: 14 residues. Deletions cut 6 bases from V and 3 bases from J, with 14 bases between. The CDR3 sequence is CASSPDRRDTEAFF. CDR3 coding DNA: TGTGCCAGCAGCCCGGACAGAAGGGACACTGAAGCTTTCTTT.

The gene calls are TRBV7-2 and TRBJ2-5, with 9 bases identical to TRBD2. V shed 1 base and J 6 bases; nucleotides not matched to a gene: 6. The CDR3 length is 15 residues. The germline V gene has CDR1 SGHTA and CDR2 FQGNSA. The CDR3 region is CASSLGAGGGKTQYF. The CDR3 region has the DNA TGTGCCAGCAGCTTAGGAGCGGGGGGCGGGAAGACCCAGTACTTC.

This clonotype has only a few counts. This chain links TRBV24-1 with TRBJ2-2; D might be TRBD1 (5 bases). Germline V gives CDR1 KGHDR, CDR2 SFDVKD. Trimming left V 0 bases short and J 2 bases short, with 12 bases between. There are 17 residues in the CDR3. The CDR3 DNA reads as TGTGCCACCAGTGATTTGCGACAGCCCATTAACACCGGGGAGCTGTTTTTT. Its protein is CATSDLRQPINTGELFF.

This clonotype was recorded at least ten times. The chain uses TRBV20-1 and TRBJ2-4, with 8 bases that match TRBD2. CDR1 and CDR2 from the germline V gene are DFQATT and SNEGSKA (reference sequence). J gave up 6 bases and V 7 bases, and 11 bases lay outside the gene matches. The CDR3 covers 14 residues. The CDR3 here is CSVTRGGGGNIQYF. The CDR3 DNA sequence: TGCAGTGTCACCCGGGGGGGGGGAGGAAACATTCAGTACTTC.

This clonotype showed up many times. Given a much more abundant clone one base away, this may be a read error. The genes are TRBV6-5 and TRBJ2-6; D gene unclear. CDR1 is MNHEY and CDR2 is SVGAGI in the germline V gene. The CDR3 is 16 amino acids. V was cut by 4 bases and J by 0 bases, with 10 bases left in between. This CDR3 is CASSSSENSGANVLTF. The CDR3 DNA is TGTGCCAGCAGTTCCTCCGAGAACTCTGGGGCCAACGTCCTGACTTTC.

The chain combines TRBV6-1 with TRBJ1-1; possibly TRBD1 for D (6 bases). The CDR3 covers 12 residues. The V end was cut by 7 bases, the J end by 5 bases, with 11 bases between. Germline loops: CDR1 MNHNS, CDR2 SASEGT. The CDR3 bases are TGTGCCAGCAAGAACAGGGTGACTGAAGCTTTCTTT. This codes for CASKNRVTEAFF.